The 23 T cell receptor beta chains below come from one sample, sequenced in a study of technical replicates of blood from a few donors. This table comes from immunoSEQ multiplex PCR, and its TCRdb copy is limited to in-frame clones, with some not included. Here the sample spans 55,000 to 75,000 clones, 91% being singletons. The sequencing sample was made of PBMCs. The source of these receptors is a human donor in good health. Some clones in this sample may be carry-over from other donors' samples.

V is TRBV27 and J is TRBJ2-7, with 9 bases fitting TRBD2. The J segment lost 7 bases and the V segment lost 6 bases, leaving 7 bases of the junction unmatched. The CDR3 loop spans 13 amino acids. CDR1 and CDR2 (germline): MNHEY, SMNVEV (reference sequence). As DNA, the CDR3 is TGTGCCAGCAGATTTAGCGGGAGTGGGGAGCAGTACTTC. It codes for CASRFSGSGEQYF.

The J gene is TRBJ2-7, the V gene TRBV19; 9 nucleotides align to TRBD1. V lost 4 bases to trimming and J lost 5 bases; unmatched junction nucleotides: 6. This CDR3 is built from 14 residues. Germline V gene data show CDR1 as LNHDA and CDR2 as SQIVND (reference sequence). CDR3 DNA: TGTGCCAGTAGTACCGCTTGGGACAGGGACGAGCAGTACTTC. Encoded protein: CASSTAWDRDEQYF.

CDR3 nucleotides: TGTGCCAGCAACCGAAGGACTAGCGGGAGGGCCCCCGAAGGTTACGAGCAGTACTTC. This gives the protein CASNRRTSGRAPEGYEQYF. The V call is TRBV21-1, the J call TRBJ2-7; the DNA was not used to check the table's D call, TRBD2. TRBV21-1 is a pseudogene segment. This CDR3 has 19 amino acids.

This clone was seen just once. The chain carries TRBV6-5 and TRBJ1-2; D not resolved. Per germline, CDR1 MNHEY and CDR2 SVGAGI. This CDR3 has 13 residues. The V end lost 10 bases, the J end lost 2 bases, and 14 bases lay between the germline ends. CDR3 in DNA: TGTGCCACACGCTCTCCACAGAACTATGGCTACACCTTC. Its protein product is CATRSPQNYGYTF.

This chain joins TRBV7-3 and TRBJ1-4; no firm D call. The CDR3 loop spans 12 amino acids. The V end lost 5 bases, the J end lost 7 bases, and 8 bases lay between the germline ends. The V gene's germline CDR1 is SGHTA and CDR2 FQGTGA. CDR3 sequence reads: CASSPKPEKLFF. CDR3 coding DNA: TGTGCCAGCAGCCCTAAGCCTGAAAAACTGTTTTTT.

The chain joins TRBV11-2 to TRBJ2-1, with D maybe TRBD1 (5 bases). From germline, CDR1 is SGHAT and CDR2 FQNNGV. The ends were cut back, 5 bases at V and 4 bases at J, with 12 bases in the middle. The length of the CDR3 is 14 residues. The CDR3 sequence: CASSQGLGYNEQFF. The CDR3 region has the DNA TGTGCCAGCAGCCAGGGCCTCGGGTACAATGAGCAGTTCTTC. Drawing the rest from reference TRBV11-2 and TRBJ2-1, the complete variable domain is EAGVAQSPRYKIIEKRQSVAFWCNPISGHATLYWYQQILGQGPKLLIQFQNNGVVDDSQLPKDRFSAERLKGVDSTLKIQPAKLEDSAVYLCASSQGLGYNEQFFGPGTRLTVL.

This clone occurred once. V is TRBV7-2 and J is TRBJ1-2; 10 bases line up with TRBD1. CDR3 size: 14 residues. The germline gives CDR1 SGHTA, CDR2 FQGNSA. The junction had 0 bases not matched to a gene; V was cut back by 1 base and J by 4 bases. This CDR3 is CASSLGDRGYGYTF. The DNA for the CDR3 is TGTGCCAGCAGCTTAGGGGACAGGGGCTATGGCTACACCTTC. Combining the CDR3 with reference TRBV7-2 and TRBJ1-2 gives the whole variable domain GAGVSQSPSNKVTEKGKDVELRCDPISGHTALYWYRQSLGQGLEFLIYFQGNSAPDKSGLPSDRFSAERTGGSVSTLTIQRTQQEDSAVYLCASSLGDRGYGYTFGSGTRLTVV.

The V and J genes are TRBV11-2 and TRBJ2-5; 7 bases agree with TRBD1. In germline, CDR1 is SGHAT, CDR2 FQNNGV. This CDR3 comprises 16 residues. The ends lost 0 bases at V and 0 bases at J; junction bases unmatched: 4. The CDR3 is CASSLETGTYQETQYF. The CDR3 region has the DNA TGTGCCAGCAGCTTAGAGACAGGGACATACCAAGAGACCCAGTACTTC.

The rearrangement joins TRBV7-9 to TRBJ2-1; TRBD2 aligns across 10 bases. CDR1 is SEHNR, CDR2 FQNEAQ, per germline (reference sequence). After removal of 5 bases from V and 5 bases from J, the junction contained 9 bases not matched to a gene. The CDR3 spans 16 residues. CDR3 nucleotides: TGTGCCAGCAGCCCAGGAGCGGGAGGGGCAAACAATGAGCAGTTCTTC. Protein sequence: CASSPGAGGANNEQFF.

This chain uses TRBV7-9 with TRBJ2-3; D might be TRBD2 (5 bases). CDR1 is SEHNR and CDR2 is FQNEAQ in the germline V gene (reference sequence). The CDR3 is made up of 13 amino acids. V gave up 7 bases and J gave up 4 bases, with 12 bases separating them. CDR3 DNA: TGTGCCAGCACCCTTGAGGGAGCAGATACGCAGTATTTT. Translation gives CASTLEGADTQYF. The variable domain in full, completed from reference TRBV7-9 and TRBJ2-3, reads DTGVSQNPRHKITKRGQNVTFRCDPISEHNRLYWYRQTLGQGPEFLTYFQNEAQLEKSRLLSDRFSAERPKGSFSTLEIQRTEQGDSAMYLCASTLEGADTQYFGPGTRLTVL.

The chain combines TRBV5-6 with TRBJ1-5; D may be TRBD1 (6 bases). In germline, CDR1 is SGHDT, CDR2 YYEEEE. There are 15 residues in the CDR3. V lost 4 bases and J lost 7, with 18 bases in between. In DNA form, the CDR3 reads TGTGCCAGCAGCCTCAAAGGCAGGGGATGGCAGCCCCAGCATTTT. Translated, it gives CASSLKGRGWQPQHF.

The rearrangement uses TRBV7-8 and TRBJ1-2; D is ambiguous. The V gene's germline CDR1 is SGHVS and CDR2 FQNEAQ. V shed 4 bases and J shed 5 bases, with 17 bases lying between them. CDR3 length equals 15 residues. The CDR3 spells CASSSFNPGLYGYTF. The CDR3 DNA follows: TGTGCCAGCAGCTCATTTAATCCTGGACTTTATGGCTACACCTTC.

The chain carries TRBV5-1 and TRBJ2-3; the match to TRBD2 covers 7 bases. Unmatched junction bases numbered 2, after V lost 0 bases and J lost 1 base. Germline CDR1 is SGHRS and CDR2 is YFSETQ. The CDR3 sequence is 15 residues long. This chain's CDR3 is CASSLATSGTDTQYF. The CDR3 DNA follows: TGCGCCAGCAGCTTGGCCACTAGCGGCACAGATACGCAGTATTTT.

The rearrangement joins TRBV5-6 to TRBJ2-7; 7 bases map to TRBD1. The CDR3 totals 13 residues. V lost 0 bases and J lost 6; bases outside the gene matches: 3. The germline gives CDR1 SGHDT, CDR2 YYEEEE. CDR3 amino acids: CASSLVQGVEQYF. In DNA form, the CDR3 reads TGTGCCAGCAGCTTGGTGCAGGGGGTCGAGCAGTACTTC.

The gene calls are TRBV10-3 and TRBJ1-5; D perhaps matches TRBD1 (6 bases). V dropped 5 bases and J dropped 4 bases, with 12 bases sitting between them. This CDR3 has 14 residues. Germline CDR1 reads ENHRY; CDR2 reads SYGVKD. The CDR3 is CAISNYRDNQPQHF. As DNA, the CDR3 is TGTGCCATCAGTAATTACAGGGATAATCAGCCCCAGCATTTT.

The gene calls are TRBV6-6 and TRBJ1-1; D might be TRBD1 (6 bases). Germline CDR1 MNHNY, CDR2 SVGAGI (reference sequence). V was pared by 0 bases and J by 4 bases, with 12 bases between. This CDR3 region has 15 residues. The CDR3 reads CASSYSRGLSTEAFF. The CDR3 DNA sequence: TGTGCCAGCAGTTACTCGCGGGGGCTGAGCACTGAAGCTTTCTTT.

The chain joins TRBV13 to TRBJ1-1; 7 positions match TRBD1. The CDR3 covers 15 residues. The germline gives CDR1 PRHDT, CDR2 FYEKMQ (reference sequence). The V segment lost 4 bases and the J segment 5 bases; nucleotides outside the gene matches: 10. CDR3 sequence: CASSSARTGSTEAFF. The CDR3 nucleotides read TGTGCCAGCAGCTCTGCCAGGACAGGCTCGACTGAAGCTTTCTTT.

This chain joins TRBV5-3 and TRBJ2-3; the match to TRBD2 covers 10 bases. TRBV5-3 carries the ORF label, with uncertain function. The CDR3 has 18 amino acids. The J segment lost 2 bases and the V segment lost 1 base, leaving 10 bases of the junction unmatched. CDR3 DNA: TGTGCCAGAAGCTTGAGGATAGCGGGAGGCACGAACACAGATACGCAGTATTTT. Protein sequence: CARSLRIAGGTNTDTQYF.

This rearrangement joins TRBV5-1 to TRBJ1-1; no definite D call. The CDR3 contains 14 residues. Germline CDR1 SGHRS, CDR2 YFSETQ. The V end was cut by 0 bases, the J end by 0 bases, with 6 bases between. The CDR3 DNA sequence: TGCGCCAGCAGCTTGGACACACTGAACACTGAAGCTTTCTTT. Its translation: CASSLDTLNTEAFF.

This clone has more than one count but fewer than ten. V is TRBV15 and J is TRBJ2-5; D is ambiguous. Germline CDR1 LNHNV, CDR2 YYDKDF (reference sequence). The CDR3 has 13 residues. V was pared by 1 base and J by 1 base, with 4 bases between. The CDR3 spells CATSRVVQETQYF. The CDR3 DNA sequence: TGTGCCACCAGCAGAGTAGTCCAAGAGACCCAGTACTTC. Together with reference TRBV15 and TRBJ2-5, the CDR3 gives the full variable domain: DAMVIQNPRYQVTQFGKPVTLSCSQTLNHNVMYWYQQKSSQAPKLLFHYYDKDFNNEADTPDNFQSRRPNTSFCFLDIRSPGLGDTAMYLCATSRVVQETQYFGPGTRLLVL.

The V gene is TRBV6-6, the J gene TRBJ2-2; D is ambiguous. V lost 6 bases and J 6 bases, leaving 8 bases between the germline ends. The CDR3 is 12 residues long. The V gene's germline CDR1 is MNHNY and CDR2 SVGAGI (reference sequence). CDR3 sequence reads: CASRSGSGELFF. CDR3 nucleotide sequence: TGTGCCAGCAGATCCGGGTCCGGGGAGCTGTTTTTT.

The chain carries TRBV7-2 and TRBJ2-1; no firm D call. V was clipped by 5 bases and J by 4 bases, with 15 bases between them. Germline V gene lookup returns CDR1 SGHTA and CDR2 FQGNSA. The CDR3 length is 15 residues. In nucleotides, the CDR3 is TGTGCCAGCAGCCCCTCCCGCTCGACATACAATGAGCAGTTCTTC. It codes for CASSPSRSTYNEQFF.

The chain's CDR3 is CSVEDPTTESTEAFF. As DNA, the CDR3 is TGCAGCGTTGAAGATCCAACGACAGAATCGACTGAAGCTTTCTTT. The chain recombines TRBV29-1 with TRBJ1-1, with D possibly being TRBD1 (5 bases). The V and J ends lost 0 bases and 5 bases respectively, with 16 bases between them. Germline-derived CDR1 and CDR2 are SQVTM and ANQGSEA. There are 15 residues in the CDR3.